The 6 T cell receptor beta chains below were found in one sample sequenced in a study of spatial heterogeneity in lung cancer. The sample's time point: sample taken at primary tumor resection. Unsorted tumor, nontumor lung tissue or cryopreserved PBMC supplied the whole RNA. Via MiXCR, TCRdb re-called the 5' RACE reads, giving one row per CDR3 protein. The sample yields 9,500 to 12,000 distinct CDR3 sequences, 6.3% seen once. The sequences come from PBMCs, collected at surgery. These receptors were obtained from a male donor with early-stage non-small cell lung cancer.

This clonotype was found a few times. Little can be read into the size of this beta chain, an off-target read in a library designed for alpha chains. The rearrangement uses TRBV25-1 and TRBJ2-3; TRBD1 matches at 7 bases. Germline-derived CDR1 and CDR2 are MGHDK and SYGVNS. Losses at the gene ends were 3 bases for V and 2 bases for J; bases not matched to a gene: 5. The CDR3 spans 15 residues. CDR3 nucleotide sequence: TGTGCCAGCAGTGAGACCGGGACAGACACAGATACGCAGTATTTT. Protein product: CASSETGTDTDTQYF. Using reference TRBV25-1 and TRBJ2-3 for the parts outside the CDR3, the full variable domain is EADIYQTPRYLVIGTGKKITLECSQTMGHDKMYWYQQDPGMELHLIHYSYGVNSTEKGDLSSESTVSRIRTEHFPLTLESARPSHTSQYLCASSETGTDTDTQYFGPGTRLTVL.

Note on this clonotype: This beta chain is a stray read from a library made for alpha chains; its abundance is not meaningful. The chain uses TRBV2 and TRBJ2-3; D perhaps matches TRBD1 (5 bases). Trimming removed 5 bases from V and 3 bases from J, with 15 bases in between. This CDR3 is built from 15 residues. CDR1 and CDR2 from the germline V gene are SNHLY and FYNNEI. Written as DNA, the CDR3 is TGTGCCAGCAGTCTCCAGGGATTCGGGACAGATACGCAGTATTTT. Its translation: CASSLQGFGTDTQYF.

Note on this clonotype: A read error may explain this, as a much larger clone is one base away. With the library built for alpha chains, this beta chain is off target and its frequency is not meaningful. The chain combines TRBV20-1 with TRBJ2-7, with 11 positions matching TRBD2. Germline V gene lookup returns CDR1 DFQATT and CDR2 SNEGSKA (reference sequence). V trimming: 2 bases; J trimming: 2 bases; junction bases outside the gene matches: 8. The CDR3 runs 16 residues. The CDR3: CSARPRTSGSAYEQYF. The CDR3 DNA reads TGCAGTGCTAGACCTAGGACTAGCGGGTCAGCCTACGAGCAGTACTTC.

This clonotype was seen many times. Because this beta chain is a stray read in a library intended to capture alpha chains, its abundance should not be given much weight. V and J are TRBV6-2 or TRBV6-3 and TRBJ2-1; 7 nucleotides agree with TRBD1. This CDR3 region has 20 residues. V shed 0 bases, J shed 0 bases, and the junction held 14 bases outside the gene matches. Germline CDR1 reads MNHEY; CDR2 reads SVGEGT. The CDR3 here is CASSYSTGQALVLSYNEQFF. The CDR3 coding sequence is TGTGCCAGCAGTTACTCGACAGGGCAGGCTTTGGTCCTCTCCTACAATGAGCAGTTCTTC.

This clonotype has ten or more counts. A library prepared for alpha chains yielded this beta chain as an off-target read; its size is of little meaning. This rearrangement joins TRBV20-1 to TRBJ2-7; TRBD2 agrees at 9 bases. Germline V gene sequence: CDR1 DFQATT, CDR2 SNEGSKA (reference sequence). This CDR3 comprises 13 residues. V lost 5 bases and J lost 2; bases outside the gene matches: 4. The CDR3 loop is CSARLAATYEQYF. In nucleotides, the CDR3 is TGCAGTGCTCGACTAGCGGCTACCTACGAGCAGTACTTC.

There are a few counts of this clonotype. This beta chain is a stray sequence in a library constructed for alpha chains; its clone size is not meaningful. V gene TRBV4-1 combines with J gene TRBJ2-7; tentative D call: TRBD2 (6 bases). Germline assignment: CDR1 MGHRA and CDR2 YSYEKL. V was shortened by 3 bases and J by 0 bases, with 9 bases between the two germline ends. CDR3 size: 14 residues. The CDR3 loop is CASSQGLLSYEQYF. CDR3 DNA sequence: TGCGCCAGCAGCCAGGGACTTCTCTCCTACGAGCAGTACTTC.